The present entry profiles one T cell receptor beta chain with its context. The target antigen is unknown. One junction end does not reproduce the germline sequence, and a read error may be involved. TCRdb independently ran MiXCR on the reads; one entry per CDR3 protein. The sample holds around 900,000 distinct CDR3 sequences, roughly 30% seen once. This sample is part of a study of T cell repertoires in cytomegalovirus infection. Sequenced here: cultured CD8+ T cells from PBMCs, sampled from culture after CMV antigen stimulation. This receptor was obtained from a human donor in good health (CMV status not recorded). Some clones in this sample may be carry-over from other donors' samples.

CDR3 coding DNA: TGTGTCAGCAGCCAGACACTCGAGCAGTACTTC. It encodes CVSSQTLEQYF. V usage is TRBV7-9 and J usage is TRBJ2-7; D gene unclear. Per the germline V gene, CDR1 is SEHNR and CDR2 is FQNEAQ (reference sequence). The CDR3 runs 11 residues.